The present entry profiles one T cell receptor (beta chain) with its context. Its antigen is unidentified. The repertoire was sequenced with immunoSEQ multiplex PCR; TCRdb's copy has only in-frame clones and lacks some. The sample yields around 61,000 clones, approximately 90% seen once. These data originate in a study of a mutant IDH1 vaccine in newly diagnosed glioma. Study in general: With temozolomide cycles, or 4-6 weeks after radiotherapy alone, vaccination was started. Mean patient age was about 40 years; about 62% were male and about 40% female. The earlier regimen, radiotherapy, temozolomide, or both, was most often both.

Findings and limits, study-wide: It was roughly 93% of patients that developed vaccine-induced immune responses.

Germline V lookup: CDR1 SGHDN, CDR2 FVKESK. This CDR3 region has 19 residues. V was clipped by 1 base and J by 3 bases; unmatched bases: 11. Documented time point: week 5, during vaccination. Every vaccine dose comprised 300 ug of mutant IDH1 20-mer peptide plus topical imiquimod. This clonotype was obtained from a woman between 40 and 50 years old with glioma. The specimen was PBMCs, collected from a glioma patient whose treatment included an IDH1 peptide vaccine. V is TRBV14 and J is TRBJ2-7; 14 nucleotides line up with TRBD2. Here the CDR3 DNA reads TGTGCCAGCAGCCAAGGCTCGGGACTAGCGGGAGTTAAAGGCTACGAGCAGTACTTC. It codes for CASSQGSGLAGVKGYEQYF.